What follows are 24 T cell receptor beta chains derived from one specimen sequenced in a study of T and B cells in COVID-19 patients. Each TRB amplification used roughly 220-550 ng of genomic DNA from blood. TRB rearrangements were amplified by multiplex PCR with BIOMED2 TRB-A/B primers. TCRdb passed the multiplex PCR reads through MiXCR, listing each CDR3 protein once. Of 23,000 or so distinct CDR3 sequences listed, about 30% were seen once; the top ten hold approximately 2.2%. Sequencing was carried out using blood. These receptors all come from a human donor who had recovered from COVID-19.

This clonotype was observed a few times. The chain employs TRBV12-3 or TRBV12-4 and TRBJ1-5; 8 bases agree with TRBD1. V shed 6 bases, J shed 7 bases, and the junction held 11 bases outside the gene matches. There are 15 residues in the CDR3. The CDR3 protein is CASSRPGQGGQPQHF. In nucleotides, the CDR3 is TGTGCCAGCAGCCGACCCGGACAGGGCGGCCAGCCCCAGCATTTT.

On this clonotype itself: Its ends do not fully match the called genes, so a read error is possible. The chain recombines TRBV11-3 with TRBJ1-2; D remains unclear. The CDR3 sequence is 13 residues long. CDR1 is SGHNT and CDR2 is YENEEA in the germline V gene. For the CDR3, the DNA is TGTGCCAGCAGCTTATCCGGGAACTATAGCTACACCTTC. It codes for CASSLSGNYSYTF.

The chain couples TRBV30 to TRBJ2-5; 7 positions agree with TRBD2. The CDR3 covers 13 residues. V lost 3 bases and J lost 5; bases outside the gene matches: 6. Germline values: CDR1 GTSNPN, CDR2 SVGIG (reference sequence). The CDR3 reads CAWRPTSWETQYF. The CDR3 DNA reads TGTGCCTGGAGACCGACTAGCTGGGAGACCCAGTACTTC. The full variable domain, rest sourced from reference TRBV30 and TRBJ2-5, is SQTIHQWPATLVQPVGSPLSLECTVEGTSNPNLYWYRQAAGRGLQLLFYSVGIGQISSEVPQNLSASRPQDRQFILSSKKLLLSDSGFYLCAWRPTSWETQYFGPGTRLLVL.

By share, this clonotype counts as medium-sized. The V gene is TRBV29-1, the J gene TRBJ2-2; D remains ambiguous. Germline-derived CDR1 and CDR2 are SQVTM and ANQGSEA. Trimming took off 0 bases at V and 7 bases at J, with 9 bases between the two ends. The length of the CDR3 is 13 residues. This CDR3 reads CSVEETTVGELFF. CDR3 nucleotide sequence: TGCAGCGTTGAAGAGACCACCGTCGGGGAGCTGTTTTTT.

In this sample, this clonotype is medium-sized. This rearrangement joins TRBV29-1 to TRBJ2-5; D remains unclear. The CDR3 sequence is 11 residues long. V shed 6 bases and J shed 5 bases, with 10 bases lying between them. Germline V gene sequence: CDR1 SQVTM, CDR2 ANQGSEA. DNA of the CDR3: TGCAGCGTGGTCATCGGGGAGACCCAGTACTTC. Protein: CSVVIGETQYF.

The genes are TRBV21-1 and TRBJ2-1; the table gives TRBD2 as D, unverified against the DNA. TRBV21-1 is a recognized pseudogene. The CDR3 has 13 residues. In DNA form, the CDR3 reads TGTGCCAGCAGCCCCTCGGAGCTAGCGGGGCAGTTCTTC. Translating gives CASSPSELAGQFF.

This clonotype has more than one count but fewer than ten. The chain links TRBV20-1 to TRBJ2-1; weak D call: TRBD1 (5 bases). Per the germline V gene, CDR1 is DFQATT and CDR2 is SNEGSKA (reference sequence). The CDR3 length is 11 residues. V was shortened by 7 bases and J by 6 bases, with 10 bases between the two germline ends. Here the CDR3 reads CSGGHTNEQFF. In nucleotides, the CDR3 is TGCAGTGGCGGACACACCAATGAGCAGTTCTTC.

This rearrangement joins TRBV5-1 to TRBJ2-5, with D unresolved. This CDR3 spans 13 amino acids. Germline assignment: CDR1 SGHRS and CDR2 YFSETQ. The ends were cut back, 4 bases at V and 0 bases at J, with 7 bases in the middle. The CDR3 loop is CASSVGYQETQYF. The CDR3 nucleotides are TGCGCCAGCAGCGTAGGGTACCAAGAGACCCAGTACTTC.

Relative to its sample, this clonotype is medium-sized. This sequence joins TRBV19 and TRBJ2-5; D is perhaps TRBD2 (7 bases). There are 13 residues in the CDR3. CDR1 is LNHDA and CDR2 is SQIVND in the germline V gene (reference sequence). The germline V and J ends were trimmed by 7 bases and 5 bases, with 14 bases remaining between them. Here the CDR3 reads CASTARGGETQYF. CDR3 bases: TGTGCCAGTACTGCGAGGGGGGGGGAGACCCAGTACTTC.

This clonotype is judged medium-sized. A read error may account for a junction end that differs from germline. The chain links TRBV19 to TRBJ2-3; 8 positions match TRBD2. Germline CDR1 and CDR2: LNHDA and SQIVND (reference sequence). This CDR3 has 14 residues. The CDR3 region has the DNA TGTGCCAGTAGGATAGCGGGGAGCACAGATACGCAGTATTTT. Amino acid sequence: CASRIAGSTDTQYF.

The chain recombines TRBV20-1 with TRBJ2-1; D might be TRBD1 or TRBD2, each matching 6 bases. The CDR3 is made up of 13 amino acids. Trimming removed 6 bases at V and 2 bases at J, with 11 bases between. From germline, CDR1 is DFQATT and CDR2 SNEGSKA (reference sequence). CDR3 coding DNA: TGCAGTGCGGGGGGCCTCACCTACAATGAGCAGTTCTTC. It encodes CSAGGLTYNEQFF.

The gene calls are TRBV12-3 or TRBV12-4 and TRBJ1-2, with 10 nucleotides matching TRBD1. With V trimmed by 3 bases and J by 3 bases, 4 bases remained unmatched. This CDR3 has 15 residues. The CDR3 loop is CASSFRTGGDYGYTF. CDR3 nucleotides: TGTGCCAGCAGTTTTAGGACAGGGGGAGACTATGGCTACACCTTC.

This chain links TRBV12-3 or TRBV12-4 with TRBJ2-5; D not resolved. This CDR3 region has 11 residues. The V end lost 4 bases, the J end lost 5 bases, and 5 bases lay between the germline ends. The CDR3 bases are TGTGCCAGCAGTTCTTGGGAGACCCAGTACTTC. Protein sequence: CASSSWETQYF.

Remarks on this clonotype: A much larger clone differs from this one at a single base, so this may be a read error. CDR3 nucleotide sequence: TGTGCCTGGGTAACTGAGGGACTAGCGGGAGGTGAGCAGATCTTC. Protein product: CAWVTEGLAGGEQIF. The V call is TRBV30, the J call TRBJ2-1, with TRBD2 matching over 15 bases. The CDR3 has 15 amino acids. The V gene's germline CDR1 is GTSNPN and CDR2 SVGIG (reference sequence).

This clonotype was recorded many times. The CDR3 loop reads CASSLAIMGSTGLEWEFF. DNA for the CDR3: TGTGCCAGCAGCTTGGCCATTATGGGATCTACAGGGCTGGAATGGGAGTTCTTC. J is TRBJ2-1 and V is TRBV5-5; possible D gene TRBD1, 6 bases. V was pared by 0 bases and J by 14 bases, with 30 bases between. The CDR3 loop spans 18 amino acids. Germline V gives CDR1 SGHKS, CDR2 YYEKEE (reference sequence).

The chain has TRBV20-1 and TRBJ1-2; possible D gene TRBD1, 5 bases. Germline CDR1 DFQATT, CDR2 SNEGSKA (reference sequence). The CDR3 is 15 amino acids. The ends were cut back, 4 bases at V and 1 base at J, with 16 bases in the middle. CDR3 coding DNA: TGCAGTGCTAAGCAGGGTGGATCGATTAACTATGGCTACACCTTC. Translating gives CSAKQGGSINYGYTF.

This clonotype was picked up one time. This chain joins TRBV20-1 and TRBJ1-2, with unresolved D. Germline lookup yields CDR1 DFQATT and CDR2 SNEGSKA (reference sequence). This CDR3 has 12 residues. DNA of the CDR3: TGCAGGGCCGAAACGGCAAACTATGGCTACACCTTC. Translated: CRAETANYGYTF.

This clonotype was detected a few times. The chain recombines TRBV30 with TRBJ1-1; TRBD1 agrees at 7 bases. The V segment lost 8 bases and the J segment 1 base; nucleotides outside the gene matches: 7. Germline CDR1 reads GTSNPN; CDR2 reads SVGIG (reference sequence). The CDR3 sequence is 13 residues long. CDR3 loop: CARTGARNTEAFF. Written as DNA, the CDR3 is TGTGCCAGAACAGGGGCGAGGAACACTGAAGCTTTCTTT. The full variable domain, rest sourced from reference TRBV30 and TRBJ1-1, is SQTIHQWPATLVQPVGSPLSLECTVEGTSNPNLYWYRQAAGRGLQLLFYSVGIGQISSEVPQNLSASRPQDRQFILSSKKLLLSDSGFYLCARTGARNTEAFFGQGTRLTVV.

By sample share, this clonotype is medium-sized (0.01 to 0.1%). The chain links TRBV29-1 to TRBJ2-7, with D tentatively TRBD1 (6 bases). This CDR3 has 13 amino acids. Germline V gene lookup returns CDR1 SQVTM and CDR2 ANQGSEA. Between the trimmed V and J ends, which lost 4 bases and 3 bases, there was a span of 13 bases. This CDR3 is CSVVTGSLYEQYF. The CDR3 coding sequence is TGCAGCGTTGTAACAGGGAGCCTCTACGAGCAGTACTTC.

This chain uses TRBV11-3 with TRBJ2-7, with D possibly TRBD2 on 6 matching bases. The ends were cut back, 1 base at V and 6 bases at J, with 10 bases in the middle. The CDR3 runs 13 residues. CDR1 SGHNT and CDR2 YENEEA come from the germline V gene. CDR3 sequence reads: CASSLAGLSEQYF. The CDR3 coding sequence is TGTGCCAGCAGCTTAGCGGGACTCAGCGAGCAGTACTTC.

This clonotype has a handful of counts. Since no conserved phenylalanine or tryptophan closes the CDR3, a read error is the likely cause. The limits of the CDR3 on the DNA are not certain, so only TCRdb's listed CDR3 is given. This chain uses TRBV5-6 with TRBJ2-7; the table calls TRBD1, which could not be checked here. Per germline, CDR1 SGHDT and CDR2 YYEEEE. The CDR3 adds up to 12 amino acids, both ends counted. The CDR3 sequence is CASSLFGVTRSL.

CDR3 bases: TGTGCCAGCAGTTACAACAGGGATTCACCCCTCCACTTT. Its protein product is CASSYNRDSPLHF. V gene TRBV6-5 combines with J gene TRBJ1-6, with D tentatively TRBD1 (6 bases). The CDR3 length is 13 residues. Germline V CDR1 and CDR2: MNHEY, SVGAGI. V lost 2 bases and J lost 8, with 7 bases in between.

The gene calls are TRBV19 and TRBJ2-7; 13 bases fit TRBD2. The CDR3 spans 14 residues. Germline CDR1 LNHDA, CDR2 SQIVND (reference sequence). The trim removed 6 bases at V and 7 bases at J, leaving 6 bases unmatched. In nucleotides, the CDR3 is TGTGCCAGTAGCTGGACTAGCGGGGGAGGAGAGCAGTACTTC. Residues: CASSWTSGGGEQYF.

This clonotype was observed a handful of times. This chain uses TRBV5-1 with TRBJ2-1; 12 positions agree with TRBD1. Trimming cost V 4 bases and J 8 bases; bases outside gene matches: 7. This CDR3 is built from 15 residues. Germline-derived CDR1 and CDR2 are SGHRS and YFSETQ. CDR3 region: CASSDGTGGVDEQFF. The CDR3 DNA reads TGCGCCAGCAGCGACGGGACAGGGGGCGTCGATGAGCAGTTCTTC.